This T cell receptor beta chain appears in the sequencing data of a study of blood T cell repertoires in COVID-19 (dated by TCRdb to about 2020). For the wider study: The collaborator samples originated in the United States, Italy and Spain and spanned the acute and convalescent phases of COVID-19. The material from the prospective study consisted of cDNA or gDNA derived from T cells, B-cell-depleted T cells, or PBMCs. Deeply sampled blood TCRbeta repertoires from subjects exposed to, actively infected with, or recovered from COVID-19 were included in the dataset. The repertoires were released in a freely available public database meant as a resource for research on the immune response to SARS-CoV-2. Samples came from the ongoing ImmuneRACE study (first 160 participants) plus 1,254 subjects from 6 global collaborators. A de-identified subject ID, COVID-19 status, age in years and sex were almost always included in the sample metadata. Where available, HLA class I and class II types were taken from metadata supplied by the sample provider and were not determined by assay-based typing.

Each collaborating institution followed its own protocols to collect whole blood in K2EDTA tubes. For TCRbeta analysis, collaborators shipped samples in one of three forms: frozen whole blood, isolated PBMCs, or DNA extracted from either of those sample types. The full study reports these points: The amount of clinical and demographic metadata varied by source and participant and was provided uncurated.

A remark on this clone: This receptor's antigen is unknown. The input lacks base qualities; no much larger clone sits a single base away.

Unmatched junction bases come to 5, with V trimmed by 8 bases and J by 3 bases. From its cysteine to its phenylalanine, the CDR3 spans 14 amino acids. The sequence is cut down to CDR3 DNA, 42 bases in frame from base 1. The germline V gene yields WSHSY for CDR1 and SAAADI for CDR2. TCRbeta CDR3 regions were amplified from genomic DNA by means of the immunoSEQ Assay, a bias-controlled multiplex PCR. Processing in the source paper ran as follows. Within the assay, amplification of reference gene primers was used to estimate how many nucleated cells each sample contained. To quantify the absolute abundance of each unique TCRbeta CDR3 rearrangement, sequence reads were collapsed and filtered. For each sample, productive Simpson clonality was calculated as the square root of Simpson's diversity index across productive rearrangements. This immuneACCESS table, as held by TCRdb, lists in-frame sequences with V and J called but not all clones. Of the missing ones, under half trace to an unresolved V gene in checked studies; the others have no known cause. Clone size and V and J calls were adopted from that table, with D and trimming inferred from the DNA. In this sample the table shows approximately 77,000 clones, approximately 79% of which occur a single time. The top ten clones comprise about 15% of the sample.

Here the chain combines TRBV10-2 and TRBJ2-1; a stretch of 9 junction bases matches TRBD1. The sequencing sample was made of peripheral blood. The sequence derives from a man aged 70-80 years with active or convalescent COVID-19. CDR3 protein: CASLGQGIYNEQFF. The nucleotides read TGCGCCAGCCTAGGACAGGGGATCTACAATGAGCAGTTCTTC.